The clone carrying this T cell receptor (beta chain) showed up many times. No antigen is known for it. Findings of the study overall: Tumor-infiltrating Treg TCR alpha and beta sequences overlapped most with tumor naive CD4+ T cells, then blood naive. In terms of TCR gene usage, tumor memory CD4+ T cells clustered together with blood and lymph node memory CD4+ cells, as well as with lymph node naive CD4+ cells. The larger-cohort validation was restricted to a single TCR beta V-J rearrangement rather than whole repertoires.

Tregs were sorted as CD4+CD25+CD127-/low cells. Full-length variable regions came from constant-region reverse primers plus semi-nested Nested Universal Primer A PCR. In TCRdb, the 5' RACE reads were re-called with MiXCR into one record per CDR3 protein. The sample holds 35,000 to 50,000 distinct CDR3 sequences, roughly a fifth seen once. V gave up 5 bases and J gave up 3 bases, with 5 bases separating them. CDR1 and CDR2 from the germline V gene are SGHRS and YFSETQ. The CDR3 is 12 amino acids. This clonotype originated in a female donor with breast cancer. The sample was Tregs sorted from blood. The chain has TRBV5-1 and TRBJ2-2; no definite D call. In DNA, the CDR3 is TGCGCCAGCAGTTTTGACACCGGGGAGCTGTTTTTT. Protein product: CASSFDTGELFF.